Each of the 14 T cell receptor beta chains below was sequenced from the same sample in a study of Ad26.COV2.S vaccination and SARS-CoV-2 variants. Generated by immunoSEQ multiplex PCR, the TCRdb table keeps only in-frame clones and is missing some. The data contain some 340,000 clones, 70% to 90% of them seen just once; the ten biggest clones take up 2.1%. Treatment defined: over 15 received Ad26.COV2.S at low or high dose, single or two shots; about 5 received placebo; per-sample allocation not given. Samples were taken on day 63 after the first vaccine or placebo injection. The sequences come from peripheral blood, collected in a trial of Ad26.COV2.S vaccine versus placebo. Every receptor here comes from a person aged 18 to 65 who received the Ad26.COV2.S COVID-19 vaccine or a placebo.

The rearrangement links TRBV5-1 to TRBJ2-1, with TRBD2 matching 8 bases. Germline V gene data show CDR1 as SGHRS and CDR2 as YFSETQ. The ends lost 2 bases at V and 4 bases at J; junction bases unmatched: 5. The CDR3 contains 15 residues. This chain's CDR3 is CASSFGASGYNEQFF. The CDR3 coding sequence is TGCGCCAGCAGCTTTGGGGCTAGCGGGTACAATGAGCAGTTCTTC.

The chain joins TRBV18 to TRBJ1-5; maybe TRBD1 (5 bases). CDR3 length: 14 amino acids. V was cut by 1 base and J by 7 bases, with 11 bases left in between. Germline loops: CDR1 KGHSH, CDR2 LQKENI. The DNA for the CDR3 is TGTGCCAGCTCACCACAGGGGATCAACCAGCCCCAGCATTTT. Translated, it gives CASSPQGINQPQHF.

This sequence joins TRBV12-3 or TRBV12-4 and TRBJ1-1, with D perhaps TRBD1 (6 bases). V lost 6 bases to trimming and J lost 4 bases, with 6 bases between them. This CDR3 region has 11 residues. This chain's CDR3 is CASRQGTEAFF. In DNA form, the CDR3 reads TGTGCCAGCAGACAGGGCACTGAAGCTTTCTTT.

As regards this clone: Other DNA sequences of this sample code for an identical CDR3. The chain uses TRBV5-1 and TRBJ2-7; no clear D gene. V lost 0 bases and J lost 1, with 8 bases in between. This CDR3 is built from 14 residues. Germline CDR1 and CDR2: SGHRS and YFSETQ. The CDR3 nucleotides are TGCGCCAGCAGCTTGGGTACAGCATCCTACGAGCAGTACTTC. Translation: CASSLGTASYEQYF.

The CDR3 nucleotides are TGCGCCAGCAGCCAAGATCAGGGAAGGGGAGGCTACACCTTC. It codes for CASSQDQGRGGYTF. The gene calls are TRBV4-1 and TRBJ1-2, with a tentative D call TRBD1 (5 bases). CDR3 length: 14 amino acids. CDR1 and CDR2 from the germline V gene are MGHRA and YSYEKL. V dropped 0 bases and J dropped 8 bases, with 13 bases sitting between them.

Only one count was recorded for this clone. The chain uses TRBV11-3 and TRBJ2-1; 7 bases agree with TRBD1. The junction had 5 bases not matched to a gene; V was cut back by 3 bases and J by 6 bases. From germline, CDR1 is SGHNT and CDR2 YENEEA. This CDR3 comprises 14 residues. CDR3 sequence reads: CASSFPGQSNEQFF. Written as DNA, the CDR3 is TGTGCCAGCAGCTTCCCGGGACAGTCCAATGAGCAGTTCTTC.

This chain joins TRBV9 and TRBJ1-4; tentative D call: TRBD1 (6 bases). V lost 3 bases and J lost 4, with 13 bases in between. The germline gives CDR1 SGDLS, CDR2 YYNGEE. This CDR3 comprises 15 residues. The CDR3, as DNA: TGTGCCAGCAGCGGAACAGGGCCCAGTAATGAAAAACTGTTTTTT. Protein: CASSGTGPSNEKLFF.

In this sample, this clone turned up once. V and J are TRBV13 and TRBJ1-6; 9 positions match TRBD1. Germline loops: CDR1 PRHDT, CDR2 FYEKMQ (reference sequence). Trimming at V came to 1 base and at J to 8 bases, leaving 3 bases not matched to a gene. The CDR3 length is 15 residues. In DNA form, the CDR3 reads TGTGCCAGCAGCTTAGACAGGGGGCAAGATTCACCCCTCCACTTT. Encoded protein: CASSLDRGQDSPLHF.

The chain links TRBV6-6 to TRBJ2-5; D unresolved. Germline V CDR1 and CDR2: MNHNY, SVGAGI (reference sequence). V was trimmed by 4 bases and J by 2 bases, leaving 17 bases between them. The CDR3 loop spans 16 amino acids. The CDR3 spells CASSSMTLMEQETQYF. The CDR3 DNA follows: TGTGCCAGCAGTTCGATGACACTCATGGAGCAAGAGACCCAGTACTTC.

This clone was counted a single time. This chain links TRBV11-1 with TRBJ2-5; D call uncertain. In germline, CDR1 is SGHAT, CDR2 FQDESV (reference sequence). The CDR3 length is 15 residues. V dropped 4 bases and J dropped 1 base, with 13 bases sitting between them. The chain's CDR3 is CASSSLGASQETQYF. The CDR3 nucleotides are TGTGCCAGCAGCTCCCTTGGAGCCTCCCAAGAGACCCAGTACTTC.

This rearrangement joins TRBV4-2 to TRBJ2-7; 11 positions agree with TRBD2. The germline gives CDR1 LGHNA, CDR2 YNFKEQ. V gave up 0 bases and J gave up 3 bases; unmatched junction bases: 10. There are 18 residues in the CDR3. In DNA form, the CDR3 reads TGTGCCAGCAGCCAAGATAGTAAGCCTAGCGGGGGGTTCTACGAGCAGTACTTC. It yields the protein CASSQDSKPSGGFYEQYF.

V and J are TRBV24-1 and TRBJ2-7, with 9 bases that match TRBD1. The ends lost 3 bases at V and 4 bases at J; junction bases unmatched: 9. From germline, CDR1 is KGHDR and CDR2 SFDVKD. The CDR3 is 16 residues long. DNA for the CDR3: TGTGCCACCAGTGATCCGGGACAGGGTTCGCCGTACGAGCAGTACTTC. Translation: CATSDPGQGSPYEQYF.

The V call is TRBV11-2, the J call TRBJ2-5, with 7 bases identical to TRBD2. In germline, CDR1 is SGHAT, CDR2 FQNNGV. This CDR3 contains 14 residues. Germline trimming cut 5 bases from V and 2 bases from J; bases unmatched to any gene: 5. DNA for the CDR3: TGTGCCAGCAGCATATCGGGGGGACAAGAGACCCAGTACTTC. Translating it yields CASSISGGQETQYF.

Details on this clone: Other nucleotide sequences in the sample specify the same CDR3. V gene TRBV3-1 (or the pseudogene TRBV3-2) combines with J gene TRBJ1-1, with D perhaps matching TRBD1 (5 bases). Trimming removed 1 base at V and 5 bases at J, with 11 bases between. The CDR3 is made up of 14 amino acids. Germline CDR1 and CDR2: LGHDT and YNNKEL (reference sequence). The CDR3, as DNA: TGTGCCAGCAGCCAAGTTAGGGGTTTGACTGAAGCTTTCTTT. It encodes CASSQVRGLTEAFF.